These 19 T cell receptor beta chains share one sample of origin, sequenced in a study of blood T cells in healthy people across ages (dated by TCRdb to 2015 to 2017). The library was generated by 5' RACE. This sample was sequenced with an Illumina HiSeq 2500. A second PCR of about 6 to 11 cycles was run with a J-beta primer mix and a sample-barcoded 5' primer. TCRdb passed the public sequencing reads through fastp at Q25 and MiXCR, retaining productive beta sequences. Rows are unified per CDR3 protein, each entry keeping the most common DNA and genes. The sample table shows 900,000 to 950,000 distinct CDR3 sequences, and approximately 32% are seen once. Jointly, the top ten make up roughly 10% of the sample. This sample was also put to use in a study of T cells of mothers and their children.

Sequencing was done on a sample of blood. All receptors derive from a woman aged 35 to 49 in good health.

This clonotype was detected only a few times. V usage is TRBV5-1 and J usage is TRBJ2-6; 9 nucleotides agree with TRBD1. Germline V lookup: CDR1 SGHRS, CDR2 YFSETQ. The CDR3 extends over 17 amino acids. J lost 3 bases, V lost 5 bases, and 9 bases had no gene match. In DNA form, the CDR3 reads TGCGCCAGCAGGCGGACAGGGGCGACATTTGGGGCCAACGTCCTGACTTTC. Translation: CASRRTGATFGANVLTF. The full variable domain, its missing parts supplied by reference TRBV5-1 and TRBJ2-6, is KAGVTQTPRYLIKTRGQQVTLSCSPISGHRSVSWYQQTPGQGLQFLFEYFSETQRNKGNFPGRFSGRQFSNSRSEMNVSTLELGDSALYLCASRRTGATFGANVLTFGAGSRLTVL.

This clonotype was observed at least ten times. The chain combines TRBV4-3 with TRBJ2-1; D unresolved. Per germline, CDR1 LGHNA and CDR2 YSLEER. V was clipped by 1 base and J by 1 base, with 8 bases between them. The CDR3 totals 15 residues. CDR3: CASSQAYPSYNEQFF. The CDR3 nucleotides are TGCGCCAGCAGCCAAGCGTACCCTTCCTACAATGAGCAGTTCTTC.

This clonotype was seen at least ten times. CDR3 residues: CASTRGGKGDGYTF. CDR3 DNA sequence: TGTGCCAGCACCCGCGGGGGGAAGGGTGATGGCTACACCTTC. The rearrangement joins TRBV6-5 to TRBJ1-2, with D maybe TRBD1 (5 bases). Trimming removed 7 bases from V and 6 bases from J, with 18 bases in between. The germline CDR1 and CDR2 sequences are MNHEY and SVGAGI. This CDR3 has 14 amino acids.

This clonotype was seen a few times. This could be a read error, since a much larger clone is one nucleotide away. V and J are TRBV18 and TRBJ1-1; D is possibly TRBD1 (6 bases). Germline V gene lookup returns CDR1 KGHSH and CDR2 LQKENI. V lost 11 bases and J 1 base, leaving 17 bases between the germline ends. This CDR3 contains 14 residues. As DNA, the CDR3 is TGTGCCCGCCGACCCTGGACAGAGAACACTGAAGCTTTCTTT. This codes for CARRPWTENTEAFF. The whole variable domain, filled in from reference TRBV18 and TRBJ1-1, reads NAGVMQNPRHLVRRRGQEARLRCSPMKGHSHVYWYRQLPEEGLKFMVYLQKENIIDESGMPKERFSAEFPKEGPSILRIQQVVRGDSAAYFCARRPWTENTEAFFGQGTRLTVV.

The genes are TRBV12-3 or TRBV12-4 and TRBJ2-3; weak D call: TRBD2 (6 bases). The CDR3 length is 14 residues. V gave up 10 bases and J gave up 0 bases, with 14 bases separating them. The DNA of the CDR3 is TGTGCCACGAGAGCGGGCGATAGCACAGATACGCAGTATTTT. It specifies CATRAGDSTDTQYF.

The genes are TRBV7-2 and TRBJ1-2; 11 nucleotides match TRBD1. CDR3 length: 14 residues. The V gene's germline CDR1 is SGHTA and CDR2 FQGNSA. Unmatched junction bases numbered 4, after V lost 3 bases and J lost 7 bases. The CDR3 reads CASSLDRGQSGYTF. The CDR3 nucleotides are TGTGCCAGCAGCTTGGACAGGGGGCAAAGTGGCTACACCTTC.

This clonotype occurred once. The chain is built from TRBV29-1 and TRBJ2-1; 8 positions agree with TRBD2. Germline V lookup: CDR1 SQVTM, CDR2 ANQGSEA. With V trimmed by 4 bases and J by 0 bases, 20 bases remained unmatched. The CDR3 length is 20 residues. For the CDR3, the DNA is TGCAGCGTTGTGGATCCCCTGGGGGTAGCGGGACCGAGCTCCTACAATGAGCAGTTCTTC. Translation gives CSVVDPLGVAGPSSYNEQFF.

V gene TRBV5-6 combines with J gene TRBJ1-5; 8 bases fit TRBD1. Trimming took 0 bases from V and 5 from J; bases not matched to a gene: 4. This CDR3 spans 15 amino acids. Germline-derived CDR1 and CDR2 are SGHDT and YYEEEE. The CDR3 sequence: CASSLGGQGHQPQHF. The CDR3 coding sequence is TGTGCCAGCAGCTTGGGTGGACAGGGCCATCAGCCCCAGCATTTT.

V and J are TRBV20-1 and TRBJ2-5; D is undetermined. This CDR3 region has 13 residues. Germline V gives CDR1 DFQATT, CDR2 SNEGSKA (reference sequence). V was trimmed by 5 bases and J by 2 bases, leaving 12 bases between them. The CDR3 is CSAPPSLQETQYF. As DNA, the CDR3 is TGCAGTGCTCCACCCTCTCTGCAAGAGACCCAGTACTTC.

This clonotype was recorded many times. The rearrangement links TRBV9 to TRBJ2-3; tentative D call: TRBD2 (6 bases). Trimming removed 3 bases from V and 1 base from J, with 15 bases in between. From germline, CDR1 is SGDLS and CDR2 YYNGEE. This CDR3 is 16 amino acids long. CDR3 in DNA: TGTGCCAGCAGCGGACGGACTAAGGGACGCACAGATACGCAGTATTTT. Protein product: CASSGRTKGRTDTQYF.

The rearrangement links TRBV12-3 or TRBV12-4 to TRBJ2-5; TRBD2 matches 8 bases. The CDR3 spans 17 residues. The trim removed 5 bases at V and 4 bases at J, leaving 15 bases unmatched. CDR3 sequence (DNA): TGTGCCAGCAGTCCAACCGGGGGGGCCGTAAGGGGAGAGACCCAGTACTTC. The encoded protein is CASSPTGGAVRGETQYF.

This clonotype was observed many times. The rearrangement uses TRBV6-2 or TRBV6-3 and TRBJ1-2; the D gene is possibly TRBD1 (5 bases). The CDR3 sequence is 12 residues long. The V and J ends lost 5 bases and 3 bases respectively, with 7 bases between them. Germline CDR1 and CDR2: MNHEY and SVGEGT. The CDR3 sequence is CASSEQDYGYTF. CDR3 sequence (DNA): TGTGCCAGCAGTGAACAGGACTATGGCTACACCTTC.

This clonotype was detected a few times. The J gene is TRBJ1-1, the V gene TRBV11-2; D unclear. This CDR3 is built from 15 residues. The germline V and J ends were trimmed by 0 bases and 1 base, with 9 bases remaining between them. Germline CDR1 and CDR2: SGHAT and FQNNGV. The CDR3: CASSLDRGGNTEAFF. CDR3 coding DNA: TGTGCCAGCAGCTTAGATCGGGGAGGGAACACTGAAGCTTTCTTT.

On this clonotype: This may come from a read error, since a much larger clone is one base off. The CDR3 coding sequence is TGTGCCAGCAGCCGGTCGGGGCATGTCTACAATGAGCAGTACTTC. Translating gives CASSRSGHVYNEQYF. The chain employs TRBV11-3 and TRBJ2-1; D tentatively fits TRBD1 or TRBD2 (5 bases each). The J call may not be correct, given that the DNA end is closer to TRBJ2-7. The length of the CDR3 is 15 residues. Germline V gene lookup returns CDR1 SGHNT and CDR2 YENEEA.

About this clonotype: A much larger clone lies a single base off, so this may be a read error. The chain carries TRBV2 and TRBJ2-1; 10 bases agree with TRBD1. This CDR3 is built from 12 residues. The trim removed 6 bases at V and 8 bases at J, leaving 1 base unmatched. Germline V CDR1 and CDR2: SNHLY, FYNNEI. The CDR3 DNA reads as TGTGCCAGCAGGGACAGGGGGTATGAGCAGTTCTTC. Encoded protein: CASRDRGYEQFF.

This clonotype has at least ten counts. The chain recombines TRBV12-3 or TRBV12-4 with TRBJ2-3, with D uncertain. This CDR3 spans 13 amino acids. The ends were cut back, 2 bases at V and 6 bases at J, with 9 bases in the middle. The CDR3 region has the DNA TGTGCCAGCAGTTTACTACGTAGGGATACGCAGTATTTT. It specifies CASSLLRRDTQYF.

The V call is TRBV4-1, the J call TRBJ1-2; the D gene is possibly TRBD1 (5 bases). Trimming stripped 1 base from V and 2 bases from J, with 11 bases between. CDR1 MGHRA and CDR2 YSYEKL come from the germline V gene. The CDR3 spans 15 residues. The CDR3 DNA is TGCGCCAGCAGCCAAGCAGGGTGGGGGAACTATGGCTACACCTTC. This codes for CASSQAGWGNYGYTF.

This rearrangement joins TRBV28 to TRBJ2-2; TRBD1 matches 9 bases. This CDR3 spans 16 amino acids. V lost 6 bases to trimming and J lost 6 bases; unmatched junction nucleotides: 11. Germline CDR1 and CDR2: MDHEN and SYDVKM. The CDR3, as DNA: TGTGCCAGCAGCTTGTCGGGGACAGGGAGAGCCGGGGAGCTGTTTTTT. It specifies CASSLSGTGRAGELFF.

The chain couples TRBV13 to TRBJ2-1; no clear D gene. V lost 3 bases and J 4 bases, leaving 16 bases between the germline ends. The CDR3 has 16 residues. Germline CDR1 and CDR2: PRHDT and FYEKMQ (reference sequence). The CDR3 nucleotides read TGTGCCAGCAGCTTGACCGCTTTTGACGCTTACAATGAGCAGTTCTTC. It is translated as CASSLTAFDAYNEQFF.